The clone carrying this T cell receptor (beta chain) was seen once. Its antigen is unidentified. The data were produced by immunoSEQ multiplex PCR, yet TCRdb's version contains in-frame clones alone and is incomplete. Among about 1 million clones listed, roughly 80% were seen once. This sample was taken from a study of shared clonotypes between healthy human individuals. General study findings and limits: Relative to clonotypes present in all four donors, those not shared had lower generation probabilities. Clonotype sharing among the donors was expected to vary with sequencing depth. Depth was large, yet rarefaction showed that sorted-subset sequencing was incomplete.

The V and J ends lost 6 bases and 0 bases respectively, with 27 bases between them. The CDR3 contains 21 residues. Germline V lookup: CDR1 MNHEY, CDR2 SMNVEV (reference sequence). This TCR was recovered from a man aged 18-30 years in good health. The V and J genes are TRBV27 and TRBJ1-6, with D tentatively TRBD1 (5 bases). Specimen: memory CD4+ T cells sorted from blood. Subset given: CD45RA-negative fraction. The CDR3 DNA reads as TGTGCCAGCAGCTGGAGTTCCAGGGCGGGTTCGGGGAGCTCCTATAATTCACCCCTCCACTTT. It translates to CASSWSSRAGSGSSYNSPLHF.